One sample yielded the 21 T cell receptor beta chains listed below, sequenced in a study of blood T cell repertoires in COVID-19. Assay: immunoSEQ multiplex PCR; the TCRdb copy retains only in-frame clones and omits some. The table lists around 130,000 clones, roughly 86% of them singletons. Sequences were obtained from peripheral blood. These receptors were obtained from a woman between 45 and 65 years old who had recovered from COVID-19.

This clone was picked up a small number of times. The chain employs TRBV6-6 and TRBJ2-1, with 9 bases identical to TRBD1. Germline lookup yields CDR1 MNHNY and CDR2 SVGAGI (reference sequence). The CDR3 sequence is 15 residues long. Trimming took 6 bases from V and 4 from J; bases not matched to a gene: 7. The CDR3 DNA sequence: TGTGCCAGCAGGACACCGGGACAGGGATACAATGAGCAGTTCTTC. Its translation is CASRTPGQGYNEQFF.

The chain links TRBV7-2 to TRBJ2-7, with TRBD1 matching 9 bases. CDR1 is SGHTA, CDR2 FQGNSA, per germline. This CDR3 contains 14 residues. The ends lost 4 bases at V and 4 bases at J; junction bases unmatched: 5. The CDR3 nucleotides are TGTGCCAGCAGCTCTGGGACAGGGTATTACGAGCAGTACTTC. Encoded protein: CASSSGTGYYEQYF.

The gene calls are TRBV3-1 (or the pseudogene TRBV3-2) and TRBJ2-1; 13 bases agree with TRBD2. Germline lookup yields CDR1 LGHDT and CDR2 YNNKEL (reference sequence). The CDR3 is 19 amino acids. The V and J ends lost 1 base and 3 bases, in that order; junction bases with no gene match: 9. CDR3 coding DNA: TGTGCCAGCAGCCAAGGGGTCAGAGGGACTAGCGGGGACTACAATGAGCAGTTCTTC. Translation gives CASSQGVRGTSGDYNEQFF.

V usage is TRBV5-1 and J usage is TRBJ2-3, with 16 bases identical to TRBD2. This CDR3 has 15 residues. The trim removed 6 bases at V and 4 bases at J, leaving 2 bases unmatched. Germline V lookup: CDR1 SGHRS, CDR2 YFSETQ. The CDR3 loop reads CASTGTSGGADTQYF. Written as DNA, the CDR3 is TGCGCCAGCACAGGGACTAGCGGGGGGGCAGATACGCAGTATTTT.

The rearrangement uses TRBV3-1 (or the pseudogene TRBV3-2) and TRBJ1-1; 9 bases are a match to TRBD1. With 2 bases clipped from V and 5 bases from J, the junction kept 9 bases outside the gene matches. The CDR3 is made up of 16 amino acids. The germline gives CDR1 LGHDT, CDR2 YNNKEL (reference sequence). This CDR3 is CASSQYTGGARTEAFF. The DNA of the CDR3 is TGTGCCAGCAGCCAATATACAGGGGGCGCTCGGACTGAAGCTTTCTTT.

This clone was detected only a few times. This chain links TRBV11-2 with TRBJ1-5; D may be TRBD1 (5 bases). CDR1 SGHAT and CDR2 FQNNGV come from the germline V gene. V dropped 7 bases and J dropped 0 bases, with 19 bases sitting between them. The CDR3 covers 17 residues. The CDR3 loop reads CASNKKTAPYSNQPQHF. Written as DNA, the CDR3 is TGTGCCAGCAACAAGAAGACAGCACCTTATAGCAATCAGCCCCAGCATTTT.

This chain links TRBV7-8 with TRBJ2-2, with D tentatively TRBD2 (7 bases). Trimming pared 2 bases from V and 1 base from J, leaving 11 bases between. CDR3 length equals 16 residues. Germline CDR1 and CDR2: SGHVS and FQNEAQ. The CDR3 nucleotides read TGTGCCAGCAGCTTAATGCGGGGGCGGAACACCGGGGAGCTGTTTTTT. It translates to CASSLMRGRNTGELFF.

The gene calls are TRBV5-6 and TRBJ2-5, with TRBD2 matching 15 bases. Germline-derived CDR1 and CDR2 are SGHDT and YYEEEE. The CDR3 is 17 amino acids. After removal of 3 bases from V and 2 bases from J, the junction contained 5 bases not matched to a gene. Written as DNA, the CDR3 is TGTGCCAGCAGCTCCGGGACTAGCGGGGGGATACAAGAGACCCAGTACTTC. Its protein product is CASSSGTSGGIQETQYF.

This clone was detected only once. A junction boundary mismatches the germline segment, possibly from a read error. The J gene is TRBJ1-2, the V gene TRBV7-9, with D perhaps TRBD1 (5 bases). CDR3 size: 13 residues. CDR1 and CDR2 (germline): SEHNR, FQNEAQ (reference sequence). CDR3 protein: CASSSKGPGDRTF. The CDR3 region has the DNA TGTGCCAGCAGCTCGAAAGGTCCGGGGGACCGGACTTTC.

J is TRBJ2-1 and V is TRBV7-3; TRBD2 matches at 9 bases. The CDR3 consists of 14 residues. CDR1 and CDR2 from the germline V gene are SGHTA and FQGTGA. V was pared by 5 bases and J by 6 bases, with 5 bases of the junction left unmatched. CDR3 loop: CASSIAGVSNEQFF. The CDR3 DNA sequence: TGTGCCAGCAGCATAGCGGGAGTATCCAATGAGCAGTTCTTC.

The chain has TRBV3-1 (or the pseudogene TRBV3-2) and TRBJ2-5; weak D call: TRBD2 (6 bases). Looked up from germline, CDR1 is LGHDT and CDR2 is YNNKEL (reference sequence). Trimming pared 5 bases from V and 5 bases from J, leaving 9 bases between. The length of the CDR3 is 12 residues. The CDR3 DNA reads TGTGCCAGCAGCTACGCGGGGGAGACCCAGTACTTC. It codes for CASSYAGETQYF.

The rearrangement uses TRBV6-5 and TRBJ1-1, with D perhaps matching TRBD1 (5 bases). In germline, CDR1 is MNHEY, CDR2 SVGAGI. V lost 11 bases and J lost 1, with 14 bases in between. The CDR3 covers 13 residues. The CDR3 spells CAGGKTENTEAFF. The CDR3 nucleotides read TGTGCCGGCGGGAAGACAGAGAACACTGAAGCTTTCTTT.

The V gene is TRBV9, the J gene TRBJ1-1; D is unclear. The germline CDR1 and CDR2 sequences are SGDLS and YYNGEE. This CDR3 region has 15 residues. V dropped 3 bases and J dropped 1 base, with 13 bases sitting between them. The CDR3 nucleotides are TGTGCCAGCAGCGACCCTCATTCAGGGAACACTGAAGCTTTCTTT. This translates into CASSDPHSGNTEAFF.

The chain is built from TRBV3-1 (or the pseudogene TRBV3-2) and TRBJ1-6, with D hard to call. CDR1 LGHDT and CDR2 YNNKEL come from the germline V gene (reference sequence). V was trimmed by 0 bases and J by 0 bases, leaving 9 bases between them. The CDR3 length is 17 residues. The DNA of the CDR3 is TGTGCCAGCAGCCAAGATTGGAGGAGCTCCTATAATTCACCCCTCCACTTT. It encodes CASSQDWRSSYNSPLHF.

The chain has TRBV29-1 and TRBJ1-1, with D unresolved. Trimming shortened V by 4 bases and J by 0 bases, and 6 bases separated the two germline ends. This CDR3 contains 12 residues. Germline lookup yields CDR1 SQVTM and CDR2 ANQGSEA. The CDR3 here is CSVGQMNTEAFF. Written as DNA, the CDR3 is TGCAGCGTTGGGCAGATGAACACTGAAGCTTTCTTT.

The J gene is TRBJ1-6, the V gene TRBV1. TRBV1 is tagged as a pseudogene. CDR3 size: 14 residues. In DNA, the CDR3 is TGCACCAGCAGCCCGTCCCCCTTAAATTCACCCCTCCACTTT. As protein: CTSSPSPLNSPLHF.

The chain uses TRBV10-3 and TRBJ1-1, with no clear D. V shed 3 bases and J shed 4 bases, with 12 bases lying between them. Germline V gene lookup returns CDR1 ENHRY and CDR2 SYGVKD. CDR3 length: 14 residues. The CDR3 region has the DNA TGTGCCATCAGTGATTATCGACGGGGCACTGAAGCTTTCTTT. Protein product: CAISDYRRGTEAFF.

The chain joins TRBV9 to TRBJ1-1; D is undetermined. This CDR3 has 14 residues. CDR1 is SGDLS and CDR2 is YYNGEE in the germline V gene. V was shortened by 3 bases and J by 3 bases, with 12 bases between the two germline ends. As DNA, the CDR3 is TGTGCCAGCAGCGCGGCCACTGGAGACACTGAAGCTTTCTTT. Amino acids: CASSAATGDTEAFF.

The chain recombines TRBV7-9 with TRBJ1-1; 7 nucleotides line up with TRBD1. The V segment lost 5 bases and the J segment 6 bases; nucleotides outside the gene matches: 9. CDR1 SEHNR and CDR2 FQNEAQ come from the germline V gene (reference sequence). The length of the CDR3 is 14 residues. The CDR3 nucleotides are TGTGCCAGCAGCACCATACAGGGGCGGGCTGAAGCTTTCTTT. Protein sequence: CASSTIQGRAEAFF.

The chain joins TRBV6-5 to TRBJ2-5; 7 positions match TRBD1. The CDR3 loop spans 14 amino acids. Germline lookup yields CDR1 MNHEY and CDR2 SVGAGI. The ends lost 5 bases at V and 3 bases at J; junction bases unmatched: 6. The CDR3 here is CASSSLGTEETQYF. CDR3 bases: TGTGCCAGCAGTAGTCTCGGGACAGAAGAGACCCAGTACTTC.

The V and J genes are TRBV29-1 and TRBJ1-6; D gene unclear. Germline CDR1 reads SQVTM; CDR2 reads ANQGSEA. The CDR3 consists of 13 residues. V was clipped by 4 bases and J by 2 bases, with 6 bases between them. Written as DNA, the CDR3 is TGCAGCGTTGGGCAAACCTATAATTCACCCCTCCACTTT. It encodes CSVGQTYNSPLHF. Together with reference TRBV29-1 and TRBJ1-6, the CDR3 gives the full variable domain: SAVISQKPSRDICQRGTSLTIQCQVDSQVTMMFWYRQQPGQSLTLIATANQGSEATYESGFVIDKFPISRPNLTFSTLTVSNMSPEDSSIYLCSVGQTYNSPLHFGNGTRLTVT.